The clone carrying this T cell receptor (beta chain) was detected a few times. The antigen is undetermined. This sample is drawn from a study of T-cell memory formation after mild COVID-19. One entry per CDR3 protein, called by TCRdb with MiXCR from the 5' RACE reads. The sample includes more than 120,000 distinct CDR3 sequences, 5.5% to 7% seen only once; the top ten take about 2.1%. From germline, CDR1 is SEHNR and CDR2 FQNEAQ (reference sequence). The CDR3 is 16 amino acids. The ends lost 5 bases at V and 6 bases at J; junction bases unmatched: 12. General observations from the study: The authors did not confirm SARS-CoV-2 specificity of second-wave clones peaking day 37. Cross-reactive memory appears to have joined, as suggested by some responding clones showing up in pre-infection memory. Mostly located in CM and EM were contracting CD4+ clones, with contracting CD8+ clones located in EMRA. The study found balanced CD4/CD8 in clones contracting day 15 to 85 and a CD4+ lean in later expanders.

This sequence was found in an adult woman who had mild COVID-19 (a few samples of this study predate the infection). Cell type and time point are not known. Sequencing was performed on PBMCs or a T cell subset sorted from them (not recorded which). V gene TRBV7-9 combines with J gene TRBJ2-3; TRBD2 aligns across 9 bases. In nucleotides, the CDR3 is TGTGCCAGCAGCCTTCAGACTAGCGGCAGAGGGGATACGCAGTATTTT. Encoded protein: CASSLQTSGRGDTQYF.